Listed below are T cell receptor beta chains from one sample, sequenced in a study of T cells in localized non-small cell lung cancer. Using immunoSEQ multiplex PCR, the repertoire was profiled, and TCRdb retains in-frame clones only, with some absent. This table holds about 3,000 clones, around 22% found once. Sequencing used lung tumor tissue, obtained before any cancer treatment. All receptors come from a female donor over 55 with stage I lung adenocarcinoma. CDR3s include the opening cysteine and the closing phenylalanine or tryptophan. D genes are given only for firm matches. Clone sizes are given selectively: once, few, many, or a class where the clone is expanded.

size: medium-sized
V: TRBV1
D: NA
J: TRBJ1-1
CDR3: CASSQVRGIVNTEAFF
DNA: TGCGCCAGCAGCCAAGTCAGGGGAATAGTGAACACTGAAGCTTTCTTT

size: NA
V: TRBV5-1
D: NA
J: TRBJ2-3
CDR3: CASSQEVRPTDTQYF
DNA: TGCGCCAGCAGCCAGGAAGTCCGCCCCACAGATACGCAGTATTTT

size: few
V: TRBV9
D: NA
J: TRBJ1-2
CDR3: CASSVGGRYGYTF
DNA: TGTGCCAGCAGCGTCGGAGGGAGATATGGCTACACCTTC

size: NA
V: TRBV29-1
D: NA
J: TRBJ2-7
CDR3: CSVTDSGYEQYF
DNA: TGCAGCGTGACGGACAGCGGATACGAGCAGTACTTC

size: medium-sized
V: TRBV6-8
D: TRBD2
J: TRBJ2-5
CDR3: CASSYISGGPVTQYF
DNA: TGTGCCAGCAGTTATATAAGCGGGGGGCCGGTGACCCAGTACTTC

size: NA
V: TRBV30
D: NA
J: TRBJ1-1
CDR3: CAWSVGAEAFF
DNA: TGTGCCTGGAGTGTAGGTGCTGAAGCTTTCTTT

size: few
V: TRBV14
D: NA
J: TRBJ2-7
CDR3: CASSQPFPVSYEQYF
DNA: TGTGCCAGCAGCCAACCATTTCCGGTTTCCTACGAGCAGTACTTC

size: few
V: TRBV5-1
D: TRBD1
J: TRBJ1-1
CDR3: CASSSGQGKNTEAFF
DNA: TGCGCCAGCAGCTCGGGACAGGGGAAGAACACTGAAGCTTTCTTT

size: NA
V: TRBV30
D: NA
J: TRBJ2-5
CDR3: CAWSDPAWTQYF
DNA: TGTGCCTGGAGTGATCCAGCCTGGACCCAGTACTTC

size: NA
V: TRBV28
D: TRBD1
J: TRBJ1-4
CDR3: CATRQGWSATNEKLFF
DNA: TGTGCCACCCGACAGGGTTGGTCGGCAACTAATGAAAAACTGTTTTTT

size: medium-sized
V: TRBV6-8
D: NA
J: TRBJ1-3
CDR3: CASSTGSSGNTIYF
DNA: TGTGCCAGCAGCACAGGGAGCTCTGGAAACACCATATATTTT

size: NA
V: TRBV9
D: TRBD2
J: TRBJ2-5
CDR3: CASSRLAAERETQYF
DNA: TGTGCCAGCAGCAGACTAGCGGCGGAACGGGAGACCCAGTACTTC

size: NA
V: TRBV15
D: NA
J: TRBJ2-3
CDR3: CATSTLSLGGTDTQYF
DNA: TGTGCCACCAGCACCTTATCATTGGGGGGCACAGATACGCAGTATTTT

size: hyperexpanded
V: TRBV6-8
D: TRBD1
J: TRBJ2-7
CDR3: CAIGRDRGYEQYF
DNA: TGTGCCATCGGCCGGGACAGGGGATACGAGCAGTACTTC

size: few
V: TRBV6-8
D: NA
J: TRBJ2-2
CDR3: CASSRVPGELFF
DNA: TGTGCCAGCAGCCGAGTCCCCGGGGAGCTGTTTTTT

size: NA
V: TRBV18
D: TRBD2
J: TRBJ2-7
CDR3: CASSPQIPGLAGDEQYF
DNA: TGTGCCAGCTCACCCCAAATTCCGGGACTAGCGGGGGACGAGCAGTACTTC